These 32 T cell receptor beta chains originate from one sample sequenced in a study of human T cells and chemical hapten exposure. Indicated time point: patch test 1, 2 weeks after DPC sensitization. Treatment indicated: therapeutic diphenylcyclopropenone sensitization with weekly scalp DPC. Via MiXCR, TCRdb re-called the RACE reads, giving one row per CDR3 protein. The sample carries approximately 90,000 distinct CDR3 sequences, about 11% recorded once. This specimen was whole blood, taken in connection with sensitization to the hapten diphenylcyclopropenone (DPC). These TCRs come from a middle-aged man with alopecia areata. Some clones in this sample may be carry-over from other donors' samples.

The chain uses TRBV10-3 and TRBJ1-4; D is ambiguous. Trimming took 4 bases from V and 8 from J, leaving 14 bases between them. Germline lookup yields CDR1 ENHRY and CDR2 SYGVKD. This CDR3 region has 14 residues. DNA for the CDR3: TGTGCCATCAGTGTTAGCCCCGATGGAGAAAAACTGTTTTTT. It specifies CAISVSPDGEKLFF.

This clonotype appeared many times. The chain employs TRBV4-3 and TRBJ2-7; D is unresolved. Between the trimmed V and J ends, which lost 3 bases and 6 bases, there was a span of 18 bases. CDR1 and CDR2 (germline): LGHNA, YSLEER. The CDR3 contains 15 residues. The CDR3 nucleotides read TGCGCCAGCAGCCAGGAGACTGCAGCAGCTGGCGAGCAGTACTTC. This encodes CASSQETAAAGEQYF.

This clonotype was seen a handful of times. The chain has TRBV5-1 and TRBJ2-3; D is tentatively TRBD1 or TRBD2 (5 bases each). The V end lost 0 bases, the J end lost 5 bases, and 10 bases lay between the germline ends. In germline, CDR1 is SGHRS, CDR2 YFSETQ. This CDR3 has 14 residues. CDR3: CASSLVLGGDTQYF. As DNA, the CDR3 is TGCGCCAGCAGCTTGGTTCTTGGGGGAGATACGCAGTATTTT.

This clonotype was counted ten times or more. The chain couples TRBV20-1 to TRBJ1-2, with D perhaps TRBD1 (5 bases). V dropped 5 bases and J dropped 1 base, with 17 bases sitting between them. The CDR3 is 15 residues long. Germline values: CDR1 DFQATT, CDR2 SNEGSKA (reference sequence). CDR3 nucleotides: TGCAGTGCTTCCAAGGGGCAGGGCCATAACTATGGCTACACCTTC. It encodes CSASKGQGHNYGYTF.

The chain recombines TRBV18 with TRBJ1-5; D call uncertain. The germline V gene has CDR1 KGHSH and CDR2 LQKENI. This CDR3 has 16 residues. Trimming took off 6 bases at V and 1 base at J, with 16 bases between the two ends. In nucleotides, the CDR3 is TGTGCCAGCTCCCCTGGAAGTGTATGGAGCAATCAGCCCCAGCATTTT. This gives the protein CASSPGSVWSNQPQHF.

This clonotype was found many times. The chain employs TRBV29-1 and TRBJ1-2; perhaps TRBD1 as D (5 bases). V dropped 2 bases and J dropped 0 bases, with 13 bases sitting between them. CDR1 SQVTM and CDR2 ANQGSEA come from the germline V gene. CDR3 length: 15 amino acids. This CDR3 reads CSVEFRQRPNYGYTF. CDR3 DNA sequence: TGCAGCGTTGAATTCAGACAGCGTCCTAACTATGGCTACACCTTC.

In its sample, this clonotype was seen many times. This rearrangement joins TRBV4-3 to TRBJ2-2; D remains unclear. The germline V and J ends were trimmed by 1 base and 0 bases, with 12 bases remaining between them. Looked up from germline, CDR1 is LGHNA and CDR2 is YSLEER. This CDR3 has 17 amino acids. Here the CDR3 DNA reads TGCGCCAGCAGCCAAGCCGTCCGGGCCTCGAACACCGGGGAGCTGTTTTTT. Its translation is CASSQAVRASNTGELFF.

The chain joins TRBV7-9 to TRBJ2-3, with 9 bases lining up with TRBD2. Germline CDR1 SEHNR, CDR2 FQNEAQ (reference sequence). This CDR3 has 17 residues. With V trimmed by 1 base and J by 5 bases, 10 bases remained unmatched. This CDR3 reads CASSLGRAGGREDTQYF. The CDR3 bases are TGTGCCAGCAGCTTAGGTCGGGCGGGAGGGCGAGAAGATACGCAGTATTTT.

This clonotype was observed a few times. This chain uses TRBV6-5 with TRBJ2-1, with TRBD2 matching over 11 bases. Trimming at V came to 5 bases and at J to 9 bases, leaving 9 bases not matched to a gene. Per the germline V gene, CDR1 is MNHEY and CDR2 is SVGAGI. This CDR3 is 15 amino acids long. The CDR3 here is CASSTFTSGSREQFF. Written as DNA, the CDR3 is TGTGCCAGCAGTACCTTTACTAGCGGGAGTCGTGAGCAGTTCTTC.

DNA for the CDR3: TGTGCCAGCAGCTTAGGAATAGGGTTTAACACTGAAGCTTTCTTT. Amino acids: CASSLGIGFNTEAFF. The rearrangement links TRBV11-3 to TRBJ1-1, with unresolved D. Germline V gene sequence: CDR1 SGHNT, CDR2 YENEEA. The CDR3 is made up of 15 amino acids. Deletions cut 1 base from V and 2 bases from J, with 11 bases between.

This clonotype was picked up a small number of times. The chain couples TRBV5-1 to TRBJ2-3, with TRBD2 as a possible D gene (5 bases). The V gene lost 0 bases and the J gene lost 4 bases, with 9 bases spanning the gap. CDR1 is SGHRS and CDR2 is YFSETQ in the germline V gene. The CDR3 sequence is 14 residues long. In DNA, the CDR3 is TGCGCCAGCAGCTTGGGGTCGGACTCAGATACGCAGTATTTT. This encodes CASSLGSDSDTQYF.

The V gene is TRBV9, the J gene TRBJ2-3; D gene ambiguous. The CDR3 runs 14 residues. Trimming shortened V by 1 base and J by 6 bases, and 12 bases separated the two germline ends. Germline CDR1 reads SGDLS; CDR2 reads YYNGEE. The CDR3 region has the DNA TGTGCCAGCAGCGTAAACTCCTACCTCGATACGCAGTATTTT. Its protein is CASSVNSYLDTQYF.

This clonotype has at least ten counts. This chain links TRBV29-1 with TRBJ2-5; maybe TRBD2 (6 bases). Trimming took 5 bases from V and 5 from J, leaving 15 bases between them. The V gene's germline CDR1 is SQVTM and CDR2 ANQGSEA. This CDR3 contains 13 residues. The CDR3 protein is CSVTGGAGETQYF. CDR3 bases: TGCAGCGTTACCGGCGGGGCCGGGGAGACCCAGTACTTC.

In its sample, this clonotype was seen many times. The genes are TRBV12-3 or TRBV12-4 and TRBJ1-6; D might be TRBD1 (5 bases). V was trimmed by 6 bases and J by 5 bases, leaving 17 bases between them. The CDR3 has 16 residues. CDR3 coding DNA: TGTGCCAGCAGCCCGGCCCGGGACCATAATAATTCACCCCTCCACTTT. Translating it yields CASSPARDHNNSPLHF.

This clonotype was counted ten times or more. This sequence joins TRBV20-1 and TRBJ1-6, with 7 bases that match TRBD1. The CDR3 totals 14 residues. V was clipped by 3 bases and J by 10 bases; unmatched bases: 9. Germline V lookup: CDR1 DFQATT, CDR2 SNEGSKA (reference sequence). DNA of the CDR3: TGCAGTGCTAGCAGGGGGGGGGGGTTCTCACCCCTCCACTTT. This encodes CSASRGGGFSPLHF.

This clonotype showed up many times. J is TRBJ1-1 and V is TRBV6-2 or TRBV6-3, with TRBD1 matching over 8 bases. The ends lost 5 bases at V and 5 bases at J; junction bases unmatched: 10. CDR1 MNHEY and CDR2 SVGEGT come from the germline V gene. The CDR3 runs 15 residues. The CDR3 sequence: CASSATQGGPTEAFF. In nucleotides, the CDR3 is TGTGCCAGCAGTGCAACACAGGGGGGGCCGACTGAAGCTTTCTTT.

This clonotype was seen more than once but under ten times. This chain uses TRBV7-9 with TRBJ2-7; D may be TRBD2 (6 bases). From germline, CDR1 is SEHNR and CDR2 FQNEAQ (reference sequence). The CDR3 extends over 15 amino acids. Trimming cost V 4 bases and J 0 bases, with 13 bases left between them. CDR3 sequence: CASSSSGLSSYEQYV. The DNA for the CDR3 is TGTGCCAGCAGCTCCAGCGGGCTGAGCTCCTACGAGCAGTACGTC.

This clonotype was detected only a few times. The V gene is TRBV5-1, the J gene TRBJ2-3; 13 positions match TRBD2. From germline, CDR1 is SGHRS and CDR2 YFSETQ. The CDR3 covers 17 residues. V lost 4 bases to trimming and J lost 6 bases; unmatched junction nucleotides: 11. The CDR3 DNA sequence: TGCGCCAGCAGCGGCACCTTCGGACTAGCGGGAGAGGATACGCAGTATTTT. Protein product: CASSGTFGLAGEDTQYF.

The V call is TRBV6-1, the J call TRBJ2-5; the D is unclear. Germline CDR1 reads MNHNS; CDR2 reads SASEGT. This CDR3 spans 16 amino acids. The V and J ends lost 3 bases and 4 bases respectively, with 18 bases between them. The chain's CDR3 is CASSDAAGGVRETQYF. DNA of the CDR3: TGTGCCAGCAGTGATGCGGCAGGTGGGGTCCGAGAGACCCAGTACTTC.

This clonotype was detected ten times or more. The CDR3 loop is CSARDFQDSMNTEAFF. The CDR3, as DNA: TGCAGTGCTAGAGATTTTCAAGACAGCATGAACACTGAAGCTTTCTTT. The chain recombines TRBV20-1 with TRBJ1-1; D is possibly TRBD1 (5 bases). V lost 0 bases to trimming and J lost 0 bases, with 14 bases between them. The germline V gene encodes CDR1 DFQATT and CDR2 SNEGSKA (reference sequence). The CDR3 has 16 residues.

This clonotype has only a few counts. The J gene is TRBJ2-1, the V gene TRBV20-1; a possible D gene is TRBD2 (5 bases). With 6 bases removed from V and 3 bases from J, the gap between germline ends came to 12 bases. The CDR3 covers 13 residues. Per germline, CDR1 DFQATT and CDR2 SNEGSKA (reference sequence). CDR3 sequence reads: CSAAPGGYNEQFF. CDR3 sequence (DNA): TGCAGTGCCGCACCAGGAGGCTACAATGAGCAGTTCTTC.

This clonotype came up a few times. The DNA of the CDR3 is TGTGCCAGCAGACCGGGACAGCACACCGATGAGCAGTTCTTC. Its translation is CASRPGQHTDEQFF. V gene TRBV6-6 combines with J gene TRBJ2-1, with 7 nucleotides matching TRBD1. Per the germline V gene, CDR1 is MNHNY and CDR2 is SVGAGI (reference sequence). CDR3 size: 14 residues. V was pared by 6 bases and J by 8 bases, with 10 bases of the junction left unmatched.

This clonotype was counted between two and nine times. J is TRBJ2-3 and V is TRBV29-1; perhaps TRBD2 as D (5 bases). The length of the CDR3 is 15 residues. The V gene's germline CDR1 is SQVTM and CDR2 ANQGSEA. Trimming removed 6 bases from V and 0 bases from J, with 16 bases in between. Written as DNA, the CDR3 is TGCAGCGTCAAAATCGGACTGCTAAGCACAGATACGCAGTATTTT. It translates to CSVKIGLLSTDTQYF.

In its sample, this clonotype was seen a few times. The chain is built from TRBV7-2 and TRBJ2-7; 13 bases line up with TRBD2. V lost 4 bases, J lost 6 bases, and 3 bases stayed unmatched. The V gene's germline CDR1 is SGHTA and CDR2 FQGNSA. The CDR3 consists of 14 residues. CDR3 DNA: TGTGCCAGCAGCTCCGGACTAGCGGGAGCCGAGCAGTACGTC. It codes for CASSSGLAGAEQYV.

The genes are TRBV7-2 and TRBJ2-5; no definite D call. The germline V gene has CDR1 SGHTA and CDR2 FQGNSA. CDR3 length equals 14 residues. Trimming removed 2 bases at V and 1 base at J, with 8 bases between. The CDR3 spells CASSLSAGQETQYF. DNA for the CDR3: TGTGCCAGCAGCTTAAGCGCTGGCCAAGAGACCCAGTACTTC. Filled out from reference TRBV7-2 and TRBJ2-5, the complete variable domain reads GAGVSQSPSNKVTEKGKDVELRCDPISGHTALYWYRQSLGQGLEFLIYFQGNSAPDKSGLPSDRFSAERTGGSVSTLTIQRTQQEDSAVYLCASSLSAGQETQYFGPGTRLLVL.

This clonotype appeared a few times. The V call is TRBV30, the J call TRBJ2-2, with D uncertain. CDR1 is GTSNPN and CDR2 is SVGIG in the germline V gene (reference sequence). The CDR3 has 13 amino acids. V lost 2 bases and J 6 bases, leaving 10 bases between the germline ends. The CDR3 protein is CAWSRSSAGELFF. CDR3 DNA: TGTGCCTGGAGTAGGTCCTCCGCCGGGGAGCTGTTTTTT.

This clonotype came up many times. V usage is TRBV18 and J usage is TRBJ2-7; tentatively, D is TRBD1 (5 bases). Trimming took 8 bases from V and 4 from J, leaving 21 bases between them. This CDR3 has 15 amino acids. Germline V gene lookup returns CDR1 KGHSH and CDR2 LQKENI. This CDR3 reads CASASAVSRAYEQYV. Here the CDR3 DNA reads TGTGCCAGCGCATCCGCGGTCTCCAGGGCGTACGAGCAGTACGTC.

This clonotype occurred once. This sequence joins TRBV7-9 and TRBJ2-7; D possibly uses TRBD1 or TRBD2 (5 bases each). Trimming took off 1 base at V and 3 bases at J, with 13 bases between the two ends. Germline-derived CDR1 and CDR2 are SEHNR and FQNEAQ (reference sequence). The CDR3 extends over 15 amino acids. CDR3 region: CASSLGEGTYYEQYV. For the CDR3, the DNA is TGTGCCAGCAGCTTAGGAGAGGGGACCTACTACGAGCAGTACGTC.

This clonotype was observed a handful of times. The genes are TRBV20-1 and TRBJ2-5; the match to TRBD2 covers 8 bases. Trimming at V came to 3 bases and at J to 4 bases, leaving 10 bases not matched to a gene. The CDR3 is 15 amino acids. Germline V gene sequence: CDR1 DFQATT, CDR2 SNEGSKA (reference sequence). In nucleotides, the CDR3 is TGCAGTGCTAGCTCCGGTCGGGGGGGGGTAGAGACCCAGTACTTC. This codes for CSASSGRGGVETQYF.

CDR3 sequence reads: CSVDVQNTGELFF. CDR3 DNA: TGCAGCGTTGATGTACAAAACACCGGGGAGCTGTTTTTT. The chain carries TRBV29-1 and TRBJ2-2; D unclear. Germline CDR1 and CDR2: SQVTM and ANQGSEA. V was pared by 3 bases and J by 2 bases, with 7 bases between. The CDR3 totals 13 residues.

This clonotype turned up a few times. The chain carries TRBV5-8 and TRBJ1-1; 9 bases fit TRBD1. Germline V CDR1 and CDR2: SGHTS, YDEGEE. J was trimmed by 3 bases and V by 5 bases; bases with no gene match: 11. The CDR3 spans 16 residues. CDR3 sequence reads: CASRRGTGMLDTEAFF. The CDR3 bases are TGTGCCAGCAGACGGGGGACAGGGATGTTAGACACTGAAGCTTTCTTT.

V usage is TRBV20-1 and J usage is TRBJ2-3; 12 positions match TRBD2. The V gene's germline CDR1 is DFQATT and CDR2 SNEGSKA (reference sequence). The CDR3 has 17 residues. The V and J ends lost 3 bases and 3 bases, in that order; junction bases with no gene match: 10. CDR3 sequence reads: CSASRWGLAGGTDTQYF. CDR3 nucleotides: TGCAGTGCTAGCCGTTGGGGGCTAGCGGGAGGGACAGATACGCAGTATTTT.